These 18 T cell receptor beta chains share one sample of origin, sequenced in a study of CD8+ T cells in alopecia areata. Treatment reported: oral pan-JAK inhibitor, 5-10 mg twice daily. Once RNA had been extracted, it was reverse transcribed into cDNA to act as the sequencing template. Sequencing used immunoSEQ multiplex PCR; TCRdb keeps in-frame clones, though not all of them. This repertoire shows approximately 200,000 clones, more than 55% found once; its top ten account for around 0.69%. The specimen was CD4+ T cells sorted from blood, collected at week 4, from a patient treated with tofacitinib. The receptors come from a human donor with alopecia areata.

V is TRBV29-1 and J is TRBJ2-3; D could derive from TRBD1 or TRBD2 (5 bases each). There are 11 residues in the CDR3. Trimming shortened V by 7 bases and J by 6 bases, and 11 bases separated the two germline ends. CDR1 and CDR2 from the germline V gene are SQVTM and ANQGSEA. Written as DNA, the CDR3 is TGCAGCGGGCAGGGAGCGGATACGCAGTATTTT. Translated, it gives CSGQGADTQYF.

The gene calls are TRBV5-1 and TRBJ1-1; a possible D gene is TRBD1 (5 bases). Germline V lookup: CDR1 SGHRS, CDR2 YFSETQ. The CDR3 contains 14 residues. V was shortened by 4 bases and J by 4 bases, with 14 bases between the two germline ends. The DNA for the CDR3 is TGCGCCAGCAGCGGCTTAGGGGAGGGCACTGAAGCTTTCTTT. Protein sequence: CASSGLGEGTEAFF.

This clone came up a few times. The CDR3 nucleotides read TGCGCCAGCAGCCAAGTTTTTTCAGATACGCAGTATTTT. It encodes CASSQVFSDTQYF. V and J are TRBV4-3 and TRBJ2-3; D remains unclear. The germline V gene has CDR1 LGHNA and CDR2 YSLEER. The CDR3 totals 13 residues. V was cut by 1 base and J by 4 bases, with 6 bases left in between.

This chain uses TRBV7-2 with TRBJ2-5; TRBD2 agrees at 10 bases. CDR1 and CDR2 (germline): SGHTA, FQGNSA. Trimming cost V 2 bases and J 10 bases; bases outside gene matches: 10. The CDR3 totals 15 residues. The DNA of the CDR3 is TGTGCCAGCAGCTTATCTAGCGGGGGCGCCGGGGACCAGTACTTC. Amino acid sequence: CASSLSSGGAGDQYF. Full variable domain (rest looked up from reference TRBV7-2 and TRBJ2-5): GAGVSQSPSNKVTEKGKDVELRCDPISGHTALYWYRQSLGQGLEFLIYFQGNSAPDKSGLPSDRFSAERTGGSVSTLTIQRTQQEDSAVYLCASSLSSGGAGDQYFGPGTRLLVL.

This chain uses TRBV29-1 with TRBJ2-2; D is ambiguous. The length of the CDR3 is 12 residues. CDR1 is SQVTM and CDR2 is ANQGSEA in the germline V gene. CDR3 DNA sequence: TGCGGATTAGTCCGGAGTACCGGGGAGCTGTTTTTT. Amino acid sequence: CGLVRSTGELFF.

The CDR3 here is CASSFTGQGTEAFF. CDR3 nucleotides: TGTGCCAGCAGTTTCACGGGGCAAGGCACTGAAGCTTTCTTT. The rearrangement joins TRBV27 to TRBJ1-1; D might be TRBD1 (5 bases). Trimming took off 3 bases at V and 4 bases at J, with 12 bases between the two ends. CDR1 MNHEY and CDR2 SMNVEV come from the germline V gene (reference sequence). The CDR3 is 14 residues long.

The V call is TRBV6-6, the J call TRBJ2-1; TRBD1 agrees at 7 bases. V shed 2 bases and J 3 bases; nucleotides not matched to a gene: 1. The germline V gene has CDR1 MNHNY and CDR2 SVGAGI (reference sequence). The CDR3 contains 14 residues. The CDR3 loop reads CASSYRDSYNEQFF. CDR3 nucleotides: TGTGCCAGCAGTTACCGGGACAGCTACAATGAGCAGTTCTTC.

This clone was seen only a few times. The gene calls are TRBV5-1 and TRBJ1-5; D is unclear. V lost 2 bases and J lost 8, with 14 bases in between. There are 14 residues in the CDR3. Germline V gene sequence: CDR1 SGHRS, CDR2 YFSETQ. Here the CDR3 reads CASSFRQALKPQHF. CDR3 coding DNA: TGCGCCAGCAGCTTTAGGCAGGCCCTTAAGCCCCAGCATTTT.

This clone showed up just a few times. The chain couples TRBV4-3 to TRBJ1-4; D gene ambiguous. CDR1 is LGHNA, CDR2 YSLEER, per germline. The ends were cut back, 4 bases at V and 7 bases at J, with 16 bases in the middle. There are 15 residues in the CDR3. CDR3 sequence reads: CASSRRRVRSEKLFF. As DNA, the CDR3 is TGCGCCAGCAGCCGCCGGAGGGTGCGGAGTGAAAAACTGTTTTTT.

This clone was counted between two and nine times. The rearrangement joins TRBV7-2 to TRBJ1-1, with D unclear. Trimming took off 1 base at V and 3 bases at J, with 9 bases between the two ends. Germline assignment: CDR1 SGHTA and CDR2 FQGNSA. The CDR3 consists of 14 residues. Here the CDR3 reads CASSLDGLHTEAFF. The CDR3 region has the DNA TGTGCCAGCAGCTTAGACGGACTTCACACTGAAGCTTTCTTT.

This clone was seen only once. The CDR3 bases are TGCGCCAGCAGCTCCCTAGGGCCAGCGGGAGTGGGTGAGACCCAGTACTTC. Its protein product is CASSSLGPAGVGETQYF. This chain connects TRBV5-1 to TRBJ2-5, with 8 bases that match TRBD2. V lost 3 bases to trimming and J lost 5 bases; unmatched junction nucleotides: 15. The length of the CDR3 is 17 residues. Germline-derived CDR1 and CDR2 are SGHRS and YFSETQ.

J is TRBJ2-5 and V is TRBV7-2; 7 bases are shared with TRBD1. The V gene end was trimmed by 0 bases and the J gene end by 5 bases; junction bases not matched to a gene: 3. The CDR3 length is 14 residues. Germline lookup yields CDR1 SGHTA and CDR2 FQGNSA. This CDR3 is CASSLAGGGETQYF. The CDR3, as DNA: TGTGCCAGCAGCTTAGCAGGGGGCGGGGAGACCCAGTACTTC.

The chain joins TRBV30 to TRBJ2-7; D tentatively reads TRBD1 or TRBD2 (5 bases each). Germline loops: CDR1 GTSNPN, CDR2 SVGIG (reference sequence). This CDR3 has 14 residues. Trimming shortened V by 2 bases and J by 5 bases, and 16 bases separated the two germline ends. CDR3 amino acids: CAWSHRDPRDEQYF. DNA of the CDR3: TGTGCCTGGAGTCACCGGGACCCCAGGGACGAGCAGTACTTC. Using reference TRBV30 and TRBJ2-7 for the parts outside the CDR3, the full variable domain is SQTIHQWPATLVQPVGSPLSLECTVEGTSNPNLYWYRQAAGRGLQLLFYSVGIGQISSEVPQNLSASRPQDRQFILSSKKLLLSDSGFYLCAWSHRDPRDEQYFGPGTRLTVT.

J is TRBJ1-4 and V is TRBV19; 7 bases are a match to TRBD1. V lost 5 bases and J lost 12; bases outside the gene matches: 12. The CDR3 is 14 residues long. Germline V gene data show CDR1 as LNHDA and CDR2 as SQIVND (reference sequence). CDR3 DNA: TGTGCCAGTAGTCTCCGGACAGGAGATTTCCAACTGTTTTTT. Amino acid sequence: CASSLRTGDFQLFF. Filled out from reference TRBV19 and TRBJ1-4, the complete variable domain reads DGGITQSPKYLFRKEGQNVTLSCEQNLNHDAMYWYRQDPGQGLRLIYYSQIVNDFQKGDIAEGYSVSREKKESFPLTVTSAQKNPTAFYLCASSLRTGDFQLFFGSGTQLSVL.

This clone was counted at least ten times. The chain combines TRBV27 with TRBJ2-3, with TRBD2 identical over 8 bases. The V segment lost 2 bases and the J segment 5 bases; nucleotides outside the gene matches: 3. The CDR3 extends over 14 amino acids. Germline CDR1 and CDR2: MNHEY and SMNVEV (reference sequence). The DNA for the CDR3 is TGTGCCAGCAGTTTAGGCGGGAGGATAGATACGCAGTATTTT. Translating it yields CASSLGGRIDTQYF.

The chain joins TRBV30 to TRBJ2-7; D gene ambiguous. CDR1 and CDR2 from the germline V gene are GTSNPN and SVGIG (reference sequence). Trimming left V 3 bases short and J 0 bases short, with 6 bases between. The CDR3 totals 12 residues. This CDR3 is CAWRHGSYEQYF. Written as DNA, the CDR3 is TGTGCCTGGAGACACGGCTCCTACGAGCAGTACTTC.

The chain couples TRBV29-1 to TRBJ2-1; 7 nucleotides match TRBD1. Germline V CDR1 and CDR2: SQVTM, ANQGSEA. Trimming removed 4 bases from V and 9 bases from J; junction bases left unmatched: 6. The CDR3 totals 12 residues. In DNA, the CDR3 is TGCAGCGTTGGGGACAGTGGGGCTGAGCAGTTCTTC. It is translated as CSVGDSGAEQFF.

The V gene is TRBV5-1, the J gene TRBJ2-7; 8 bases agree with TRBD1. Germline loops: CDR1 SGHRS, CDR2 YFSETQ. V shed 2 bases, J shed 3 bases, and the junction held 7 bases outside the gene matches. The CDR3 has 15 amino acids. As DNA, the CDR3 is TGCGCCAGCAGCTTTCAGGGGGCCCCTCTCTACGAGCAGTACTTC. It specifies CASSFQGAPLYEQYF.